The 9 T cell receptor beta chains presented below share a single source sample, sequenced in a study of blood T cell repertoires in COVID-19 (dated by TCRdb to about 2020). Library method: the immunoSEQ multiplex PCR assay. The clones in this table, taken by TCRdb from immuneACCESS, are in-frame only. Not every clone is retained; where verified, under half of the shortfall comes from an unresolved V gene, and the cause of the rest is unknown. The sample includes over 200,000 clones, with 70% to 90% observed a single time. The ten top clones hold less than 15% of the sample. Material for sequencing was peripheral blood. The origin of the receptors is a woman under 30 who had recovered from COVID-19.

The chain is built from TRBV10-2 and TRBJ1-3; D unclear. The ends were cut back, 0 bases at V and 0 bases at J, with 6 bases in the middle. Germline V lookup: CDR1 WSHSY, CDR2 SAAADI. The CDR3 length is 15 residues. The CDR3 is CASSESGSSGNTIYF. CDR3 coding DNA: TGCGCCAGCAGTGAGTCTGGTAGCTCTGGAAACACCATATATTTT.

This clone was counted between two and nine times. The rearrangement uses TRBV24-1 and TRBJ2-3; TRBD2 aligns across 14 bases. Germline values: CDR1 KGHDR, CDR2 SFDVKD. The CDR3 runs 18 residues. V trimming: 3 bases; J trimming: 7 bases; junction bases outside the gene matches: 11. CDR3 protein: CATSDPGTSGSHIHTQYF. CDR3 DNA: TGTGCCACCAGTGATCCCGGGACTAGCGGGAGCCATATCCATACGCAGTATTTT.

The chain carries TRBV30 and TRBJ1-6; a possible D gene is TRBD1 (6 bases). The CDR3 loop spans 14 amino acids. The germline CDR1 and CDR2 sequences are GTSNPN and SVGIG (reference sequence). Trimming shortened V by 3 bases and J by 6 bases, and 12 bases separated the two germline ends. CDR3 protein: CAWRPGHSNSPLHF. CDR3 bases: TGTGCCTGGAGGCCGGGACATAGTAATTCACCCCTCCACTTT.

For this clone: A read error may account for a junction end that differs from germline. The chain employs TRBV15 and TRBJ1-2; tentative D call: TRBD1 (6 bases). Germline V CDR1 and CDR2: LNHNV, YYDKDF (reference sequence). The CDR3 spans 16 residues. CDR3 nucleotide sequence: TGCGCCACCAGCAGAGCTCGAAGGGGGGGGGTCGATGGCTACACCTTC. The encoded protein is CATSRARRGGVDGYTF.

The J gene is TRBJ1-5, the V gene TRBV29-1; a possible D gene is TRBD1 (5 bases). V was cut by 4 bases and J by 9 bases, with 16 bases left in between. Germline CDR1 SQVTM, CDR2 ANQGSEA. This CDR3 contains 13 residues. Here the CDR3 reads CSVGQSKNGPQHF. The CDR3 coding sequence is TGCAGCGTTGGACAGTCAAAGAATGGGCCCCAGCATTTT. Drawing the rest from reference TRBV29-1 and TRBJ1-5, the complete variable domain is SAVISQKPSRDICQRGTSLTIQCQVDSQVTMMFWYRQQPGQSLTLIATANQGSEATYESGFVIDKFPISRPNLTFSTLTVSNMSPEDSSIYLCSVGQSKNGPQHFGDGTRLSIL.

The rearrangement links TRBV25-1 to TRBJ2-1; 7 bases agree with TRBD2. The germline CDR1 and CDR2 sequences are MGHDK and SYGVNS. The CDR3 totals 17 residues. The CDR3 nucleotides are TGTGCGAGAGGGAAGCGGGAAAAACAATTACAATACAATGAGCAGTTCTTC. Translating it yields CARGKREKQLQYNEQFF.

The CDR3 sequence: CATSDNTGTGVYNEQFF. CDR3 in DNA: TGTGCCACCAGTGACAATACCGGGACAGGGGTTTACAATGAGCAGTTCTTC. V gene TRBV24-1 combines with J gene TRBJ2-1; 10 nucleotides line up with TRBD1. Germline V CDR1 and CDR2: KGHDR, SFDVKD. Unmatched junction bases numbered 9, after V lost 4 bases and J lost 4 bases. The CDR3 covers 17 residues.

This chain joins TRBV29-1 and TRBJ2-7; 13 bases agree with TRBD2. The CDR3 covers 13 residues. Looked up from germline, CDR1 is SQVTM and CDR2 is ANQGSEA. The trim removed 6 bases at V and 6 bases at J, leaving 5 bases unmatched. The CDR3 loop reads CSVGTSGIGEQYF. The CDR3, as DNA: TGCAGCGTCGGGACTAGCGGGATTGGCGAGCAGTACTTC.

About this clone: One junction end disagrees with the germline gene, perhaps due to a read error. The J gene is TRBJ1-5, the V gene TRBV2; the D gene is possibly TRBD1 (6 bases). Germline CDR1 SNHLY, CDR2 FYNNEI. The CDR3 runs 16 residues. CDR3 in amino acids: CASSQAQGNSNQPQHF. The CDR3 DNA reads TGTGCCAGCAGTCAAGCACAGGGTAATAGCAATCAGCCCCAGCATTTT. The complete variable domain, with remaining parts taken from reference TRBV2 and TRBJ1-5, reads EPEVTQTPSHQVTQMGQEVILRCVPISNHLYFYWYRQILGQKVEFLVSFYNNEISEKSEIFDDQFSVERPDGSNFTLKIRSTKLEDSAMYFCASSQAQGNSNQPQHFGDGTRLSIL.